Listed here is a single T cell receptor beta chain. The data stem from a study of cytomegalovirus exposure and HLA in healthy donors. It was with 60 Vbeta and 13 Jbeta primers that the PCR ran. Here immunoSEQ multiplex PCR was the method, and the copy in TCRdb shows in-frame clones only, minus some. The sample carries about 170,000 clones, roughly 78% recorded once. With V trimmed by 6 bases and J by 3 bases, 13 bases remained unmatched. The germline CDR1 and CDR2 sequences are SNHLY and FYNNEI. The CDR3 covers 17 residues. This chain connects TRBV2 to TRBJ1-5; 8 positions agree with TRBD1. Material: PBMCs. The origin of this receptor is a man aged 35 to 55 in good health and CMV-seropositive. The CDR3 protein is CASRQITGTGFNQPQHF. CDR3 DNA sequence: TGTGCCAGCAGACAAATTACCGGGACAGGCTTCAATCAGCCCCAGCATTTT. The variable domain in full, completed from reference TRBV2 and TRBJ1-5, reads EPEVTQTPSHQVTQMGQEVILRCVPISNHLYFYWYRQILGQKVEFLVSFYNNEISEKSEIFDDQFSVERPDGSNFTLKIRSTKLEDSAMYFCASRQITGTGFNQPQHFGDGTRLSIL.